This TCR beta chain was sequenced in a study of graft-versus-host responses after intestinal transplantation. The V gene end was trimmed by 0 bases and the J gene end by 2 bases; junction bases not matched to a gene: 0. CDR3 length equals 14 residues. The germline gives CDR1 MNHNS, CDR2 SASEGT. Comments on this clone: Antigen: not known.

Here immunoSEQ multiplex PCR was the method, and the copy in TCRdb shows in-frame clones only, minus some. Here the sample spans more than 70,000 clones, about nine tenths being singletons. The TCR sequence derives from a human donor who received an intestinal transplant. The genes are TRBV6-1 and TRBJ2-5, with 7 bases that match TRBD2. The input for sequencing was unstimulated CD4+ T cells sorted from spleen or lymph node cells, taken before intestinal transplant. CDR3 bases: TGTGCCAGCAGTGAAGCTAGCGGGCAAGAGACCCAGTACTTC. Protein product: CASSEASGQETQYF.